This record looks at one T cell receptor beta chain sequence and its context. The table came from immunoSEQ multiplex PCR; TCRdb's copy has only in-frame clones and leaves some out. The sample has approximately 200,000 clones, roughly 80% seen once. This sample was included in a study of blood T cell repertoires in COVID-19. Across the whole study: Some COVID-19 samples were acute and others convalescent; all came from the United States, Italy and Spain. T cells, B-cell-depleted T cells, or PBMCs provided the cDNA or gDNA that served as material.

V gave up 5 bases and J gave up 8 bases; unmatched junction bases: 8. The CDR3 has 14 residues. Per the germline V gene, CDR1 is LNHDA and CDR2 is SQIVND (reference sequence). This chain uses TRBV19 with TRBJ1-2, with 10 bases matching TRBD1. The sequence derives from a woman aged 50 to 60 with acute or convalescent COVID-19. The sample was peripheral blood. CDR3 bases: TGTGCCAGTAGTGGAGGACAGGGGGAAGGGGGCTACACCTTC. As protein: CASSGGQGEGGYTF.